The 11 T cell receptor beta chains below come from one sample, sequenced in a study of Graves' ophthalmopathy and Graves' hyperthyroidism. As the template, RNA transcripts were used to amplify TCR beta CDR3 regions. HTBI primers served in a first-round RT-PCR, which a second-round multiplex PCR followed. TCRdb reprocessed the multiplex PCR reads with MiXCR, giving one entry per CDR3 protein. The data show 170,000 or so distinct CDR3 sequences, more than 30% seen once. Sequenced: peripheral blood. Every receptor here comes from a middle-aged woman with Graves' ophthalmopathy.

This clonotype has a single count. The V call is TRBV12-3 or TRBV12-4, the J call TRBJ1-5, with D unresolved. This CDR3 has 13 residues. V was clipped by 2 bases and J by 6 bases, with 8 bases between them. In DNA, the CDR3 is TGTGCCAGCAGTTTACTCGGTCCTCAGCCCCAGCATTTT. This translates into CASSLLGPQPQHF.

This clonotype was recorded at least ten times. The chain links TRBV28 to TRBJ2-5; TRBD1 matches 7 bases. CDR3 length: 14 amino acids. The germline gives CDR1 MDHEN, CDR2 SYDVKM. Unmatched junction bases numbered 7, after V lost 5 bases and J lost 4 bases. CDR3 region: CASSNGQAPETQYF. The CDR3 region has the DNA TGTGCCAGCAGTAACGGACAGGCCCCAGAGACCCAGTACTTC.

The chain couples TRBV11-2 to TRBJ2-7; D possibly corresponds to TRBD2 (5 bases). V lost 0 bases to trimming and J lost 12 bases, with 15 bases between them. Germline-derived CDR1 and CDR2 are SGHAT and FQNNGV. The CDR3 sequence is 13 residues long. The DNA for the CDR3 is TGTGCCAGCAGCTTAGATCGGGGAAGGGATCGGTACTTC. This encodes CASSLDRGRDRYF.

The rearrangement links TRBV6-1 to TRBJ1-5; 7 positions match TRBD1. V was pared by 4 bases and J by 5 bases, with 5 bases of the junction left unmatched. This CDR3 has 14 amino acids. Germline V gene sequence: CDR1 MNHNS, CDR2 SASEGT. This CDR3 is CASSGGGGDQPQHF. For the CDR3, the DNA is TGTGCCAGCAGTGGCGGAGGGGGCGATCAGCCCCAGCATTTT.

The chain has TRBV20-1 and TRBJ2-5; 11 nucleotides agree with TRBD2. The CDR3 length is 13 residues. Germline trimming cut 8 bases from V and 2 bases from J; bases unmatched to any gene: 4. Germline assignment: CDR1 DFQATT and CDR2 SNEGSKA (reference sequence). In DNA form, the CDR3 reads TGCAGTTCACTAGCGGGAGAACAAGAGACCCAGTACTTC. It codes for CSSLAGEQETQYF.

This clonotype was counted at least ten times. The rearrangement joins TRBV28 to TRBJ1-2, with 7 bases that match TRBD1. Trimming removed 4 bases from V and 3 bases from J; junction bases left unmatched: 5. This CDR3 is 14 amino acids long. From germline, CDR1 is MDHEN and CDR2 SYDVKM. CDR3 amino acids: CASSSYTGDYGYTF. CDR3 bases: TGTGCCAGCAGTTCCTACACAGGGGACTATGGCTACACCTTC.

The table lists this clonotype with many counts. In nucleotides, the CDR3 is TGCAGCGTTGACCAAGAGACCCAGTACTTC. Translation: CSVDQETQYF. The chain carries TRBV29-1 and TRBJ2-5; D remains ambiguous. V gave up 3 bases and J gave up 1 base, with 0 bases separating them. The CDR3 spans 10 residues. CDR1 and CDR2 from the germline V gene are SQVTM and ANQGSEA.

This clonotype came up many times. The CDR3 sequence is CASSYSSRGGGQPQHF. The CDR3 DNA follows: TGTGCCAGCAGTTACTCATCCAGGGGAGGCGGTCAGCCCCAGCATTTT. The V gene is TRBV6-2 or TRBV6-3, the J gene TRBJ1-5, with D possibly matching TRBD1 (6 bases). The CDR3 contains 16 residues. From germline, CDR1 is MNHEY and CDR2 SVGEGT. Trimming pared 0 bases from V and 6 bases from J, leaving 15 bases between.

This sequence joins TRBV6-5 and TRBJ2-7, with 7 bases that match TRBD2. Trimming at V came to 4 bases and at J to 6 bases, leaving 9 bases not matched to a gene. Germline CDR1 reads MNHEY; CDR2 reads SVGAGI. The CDR3 consists of 14 residues. CDR3 in amino acids: CASSSVGGPGEQYF. In DNA, the CDR3 is TGTGCCAGCAGTTCGGTGGGAGGGCCGGGCGAGCAGTACTTC.

CDR3 DNA: TGTGCCAGCAGCCGCGACAGGACATTCTATGGCTACACCTTC. Translated: CASSRDRTFYGYTF. The chain employs TRBV12-3 or TRBV12-4 and TRBJ1-2; TRBD1 might be the D (6 bases). V lost 6 bases and J 4 bases, leaving 15 bases between the germline ends. The CDR3 runs to 14 residues.

This clonotype was recorded at least ten times. V is TRBV11-2 and J is TRBJ2-7; D perhaps matches TRBD2 (6 bases). From germline, CDR1 is SGHAT and CDR2 FQNNGV. V was shortened by 5 bases and J by 4 bases, with 15 bases between the two germline ends. The length of the CDR3 is 14 residues. The CDR3 nucleotides are TGTGCCAGCAGCCTAACTGCGGGGTGGTACGAGCAGTACTTC. It is translated as CASSLTAGWYEQYF.